The following is a TCR beta chain sequence with its context. Its antigen is unidentified. Germline V lookup: CDR1 MDHEN, CDR2 SYDVKM. V lost 6 bases to trimming and J lost 0 bases, with 15 bases between them. This CDR3 spans 16 amino acids. The data originate from a study of response to subunit inactivated influenza vaccine. Findings and limits, study-wide: Each seasonal influenza vaccination recruits few new T cells, the authors suggested.

TCRdb redid the calling of the RT-PCR reads with MiXCR, one entry per CDR3 protein. This sample has about 700,000 distinct CDR3 sequences, with 11% to 15% found just once. This receptor was obtained from a man aged 45-60 years who received an inactivated influenza vaccine. The V gene is TRBV28, the J gene TRBJ2-4; no clear D. Sequenced here: PBMCs from blood, sampled around 15 days before vaccination. Here the CDR3 DNA reads TGTGCCAGCAGCCGAGACGGTCTACTAGCCAAAAACATTCAGTACTTC. Protein: CASSRDGLLAKNIQYF.